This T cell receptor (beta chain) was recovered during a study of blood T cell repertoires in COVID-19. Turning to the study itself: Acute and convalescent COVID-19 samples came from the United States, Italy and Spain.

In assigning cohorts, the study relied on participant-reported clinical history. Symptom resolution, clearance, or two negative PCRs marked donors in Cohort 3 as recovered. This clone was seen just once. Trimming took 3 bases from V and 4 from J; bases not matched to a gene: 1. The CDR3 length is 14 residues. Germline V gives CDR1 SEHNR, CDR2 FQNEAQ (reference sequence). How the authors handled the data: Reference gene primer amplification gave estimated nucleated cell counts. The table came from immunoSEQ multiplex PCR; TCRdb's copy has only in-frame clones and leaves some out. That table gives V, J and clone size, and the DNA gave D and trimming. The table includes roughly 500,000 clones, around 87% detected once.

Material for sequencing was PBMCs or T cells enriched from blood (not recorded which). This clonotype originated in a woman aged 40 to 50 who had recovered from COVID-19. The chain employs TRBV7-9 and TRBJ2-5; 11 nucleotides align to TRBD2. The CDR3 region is CASSFSGGGETQYF. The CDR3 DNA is TGTGCCAGCAGCTTTAGCGGGGGGGGAGAGACCCAGTACTTC.